These T cell receptor beta chains were read from a single sample in a study of blood T cell repertoires in COVID-19. Clones were sequenced by immunoSEQ multiplex PCR, and TCRdb holds only the in-frame ones, with some missing. Of 320,000 or so clones in the sample, roughly 84% were seen once. Sequencing input: PBMCs or T cells enriched from blood (not recorded which). The source is a woman aged 30 to 39 who had recovered from COVID-19. The CDR3 runs from the conserved cysteine through the conserved F or W. Each record gives: V gene, J gene, clone size, D gene, CDR3 protein, CDR3 DNA. D genes are given only for firm matches. The size of a clone is reported for some rows only, either as once, few or many, or as a class for expanded clones.

V gene: TRBV7-9; J gene: TRBJ2-1; clone size: .; D gene: TRBD2; CDR3 protein: CASSPNPIAGGPRNEQFF; CDR3 DNA: TGTGCCAGCAGCCCCAACCCGATAGCGGGGGGGCCGAGAAATGAGCAGTTCTTC
V gene: TRBV18; J gene: TRBJ2-7; clone size: .; D gene: TRBD1; CDR3 protein: CASGTGTGSYEQYF; CDR3 DNA: TGTGCCAGCGGCACCGGGACAGGGAGCTACGAGCAGTACTTC
V gene: TRBV5-1; J gene: TRBJ2-7; clone size: .; D gene: TRBD1; CDR3 protein: CASSTSGTGGREQYF; CDR3 DNA: TGCGCCAGCAGCACCTCCGGGACAGGGGGACGCGAGCAGTACTTC
V gene: TRBV5-8; J gene: TRBJ1-2; clone size: .; D gene: .; CDR3 protein: CASSFWSLSFYGYTF; CDR3 DNA: TGTGCCAGCAGCTTTTGGAGCTTATCCTTCTATGGCTACACCTTC
V gene: TRBV13; J gene: TRBJ2-3; clone size: .; D gene: TRBD1; CDR3 protein: CASSRPGQGTDTQYF; CDR3 DNA: TGTGCCAGCAGCCGCCCAGGACAGGGCACAGATACGCAGTATTTT
V gene: TRBV28; J gene: TRBJ1-1; clone size: once; D gene: .; CDR3 protein: CASTARGGGEAFF; CDR3 DNA: TGTGCCAGCACGGCAAGGGGGGGCGGCGAAGCTTTCTTT
V gene: TRBV7-9; J gene: TRBJ2-3; clone size: once; D gene: TRBD2; CDR3 protein: CASSPTAAGGTDTQYF; CDR3 DNA: TGTGCCAGCAGCCCCACAGCAGCGGGGGGCACAGATACGCAGTATTTT
V gene: TRBV28; J gene: TRBJ1-3; clone size: .; D gene: .; CDR3 protein: CASSSSGEGNTIYF; CDR3 DNA: TGTGCCAGCAGTTCCTCGGGGGAAGGAAACACCATATATTTT
V gene: TRBV5-1; J gene: TRBJ2-7; clone size: .; D gene: TRBD1; CDR3 protein: CASSLGQGGTYEQYF; CDR3 DNA: TGCGCCAGCAGCTTAGGACAGGGGGGGACCTACGAGCAGTACTTC
V gene: TRBV5-1; J gene: TRBJ2-2; clone size: once; D gene: TRBD2; CDR3 protein: CASSLGLLGGTGELFF; CDR3 DNA: TGCGCCAGCAGCTTGGGCCTTCTGGGAGGGACCGGGGAGCTGTTTTTT
V gene: TRBV5-6; J gene: TRBJ2-4; clone size: .; D gene: TRBD1; CDR3 protein: CASSLRRGRKVQYF; CDR3 DNA: TGTGCCAGCAGCTTACGCAGGGGGCGAAAGGTTCAGTACTTC
V gene: TRBV27; J gene: TRBJ2-7; clone size: .; D gene: TRBD1; CDR3 protein: CASSKGTGGRDEQYF; CDR3 DNA: TGTGCCAGCAGTAAAGGAACAGGGGGCAGAGACGAGCAGTACTTC
V gene: TRBV2; J gene: TRBJ1-2; clone size: .; D gene: .; CDR3 protein: CASSEGGITYGYTF; CDR3 DNA: TGTGCCAGCAGTGAAGGAGGTATAACCTATGGCTACACCTTC
V gene: TRBV3-1/TRBV3-2; J gene: TRBJ1-5; clone size: .; D gene: .; CDR3 protein: CASSQVVLSQGSQPQHF; CDR3 DNA: TGTGCCAGCAGCCAAGTGGTTTTGTCGCAGGGTAGTCAGCCCCAGCATTTT
V gene: TRBV28; J gene: TRBJ1-2; clone size: .; D gene: TRBD1; CDR3 protein: CASSPYGQGGYGYTF; CDR3 DNA: TGTGCCAGCAGTCCATACGGACAGGGAGGCTATGGCTACACCTTC
V gene: TRBV19; J gene: TRBJ2-7; clone size: .; D gene: .; CDR3 protein: CASSLGQNYEQYF; CDR3 DNA: TGTGCCAGTAGCCTGGGACAAAACTACGAGCAGTACTTC
V gene: TRBV9; J gene: TRBJ2-3; clone size: .; D gene: TRBD2; CDR3 protein: CASSVGLAGGQGADTQYF; CDR3 DNA: TGTGCCAGCAGCGTAGGACTAGCGGGGGGCCAGGGTGCAGATACGCAGTATTTT
V gene: TRBV11-1; J gene: TRBJ1-1; clone size: .; D gene: .; CDR3 protein: CASSFMDKTEAFF; CDR3 DNA: TGTGCCAGCAGCTTCATGGACAAGACTGAAGCTTTCTTT
V gene: TRBV28; J gene: TRBJ2-7; clone size: few; D gene: TRBD1; CDR3 protein: CASWTGLYEQYF; CDR3 DNA: TGTGCCAGTTGGACAGGGCTCTACGAGCAGTACTTC
V gene: TRBV28; J gene: TRBJ2-7; clone size: .; D gene: TRBD1; CDR3 protein: CASSVPGQGAKEQYF; CDR3 DNA: TGTGCCAGCAGTGTACCGGGACAGGGGGCGAAAGAGCAGTACTTC
V gene: TRBV6-1; J gene: TRBJ2-5; clone size: .; D gene: .; CDR3 protein: CASSDPGTLEETQYF; CDR3 DNA: TGTGCCAGCAGTGACCCCGGGACATTGGAGGAGACCCAGTACTTC
V gene: TRBV5-1; J gene: TRBJ2-4; clone size: .; D gene: TRBD1; CDR3 protein: CASSSVGTGGLAKNIQYF; CDR3 DNA: TGCGCCAGCAGCTCCGTGGGGACAGGGGGTTTGGCAAAAAACATTCAGTACTTC
V gene: TRBV19; J gene: TRBJ2-1; clone size: once; D gene: TRBD1; CDR3 protein: CASSPRTGENEQFF; CDR3 DNA: TGTGCCAGTAGTCCGCGAACAGGGGAGAATGAGCAGTTCTTC
V gene: TRBV7-2; J gene: TRBJ2-5; clone size: .; D gene: TRBD2; CDR3 protein: CASSLALSGGSQETQYF; CDR3 DNA: TGTGCCAGCAGCTTAGCGCTAAGCGGGGGGTCCCAAGAGACCCAGTACTTC
V gene: TRBV10-3; J gene: TRBJ1-1; clone size: .; D gene: TRBD1; CDR3 protein: CAISEDRGDEAFF; CDR3 DNA: TGTGCCATCAGTGAGGACAGGGGAGATGAAGCTTTCTTT
V gene: TRBV7-9; J gene: TRBJ2-5; clone size: .; D gene: TRBD2; CDR3 protein: CASSPGLVQYF; CDR3 DNA: TGTGCCAGCAGCCCGGGACTAGTCCAGTACTTC
V gene: TRBV29-1; J gene: TRBJ2-7; clone size: .; D gene: TRBD1; CDR3 protein: CSVNRGPPYEQYF; CDR3 DNA: TGCAGCGTAAACAGGGGGCCGCCCTACGAGCAGTACTTC
V gene: TRBV18; J gene: TRBJ2-2; clone size: .; D gene: .; CDR3 protein: CASSTLQGGDGELFF; CDR3 DNA: TGTGCCAGCTCAACGCTCCAGGGTGGAGACGGGGAGCTGTTTTTT
V gene: TRBV11-2; J gene: TRBJ1-2; clone size: .; D gene: TRBD1; CDR3 protein: CASSLVVQGWDYGYTF; CDR3 DNA: TGTGCCAGCAGCTTAGTCGTACAGGGGTGGGACTATGGCTACACCTTC
V gene: TRBV5-1; J gene: TRBJ2-5; clone size: .; D gene: TRBD2; CDR3 protein: CASSLAGGETQYF; CDR3 DNA: TGCGCCAGCAGCTTAGCGGGGGGCGAGACCCAGTACTTC
V gene: TRBV6-5; J gene: TRBJ2-3; clone size: .; D gene: TRBD1; CDR3 protein: CASSSTGTGAPDTQYF; CDR3 DNA: TGTGCCAGCAGTTCTACCGGGACAGGGGCGCCAGATACGCAGTATTTT
V gene: TRBV14; J gene: TRBJ2-7; clone size: once; D gene: TRBD2; CDR3 protein: CASSQYGGGTSGPEQYF; CDR3 DNA: TGTGCCAGCAGCCAGTACGGTGGGGGGACTAGCGGGCCCGAGCAGTACTTC
V gene: TRBV19; J gene: TRBJ1-4; clone size: .; D gene: .; CDR3 protein: CASTPAGGLGEEKLFF; CDR3 DNA: TGTGCCAGTACCCCGGCGGGGGGCTTGGGCGAAGAAAAACTGTTTTTT
V gene: TRBV27; J gene: TRBJ2-7; clone size: .; D gene: .; CDR3 protein: CASSLSAGFEQYF; CDR3 DNA: TGTGCCAGCAGTTTATCGGCGGGGTTCGAGCAGTACTTC
V gene: TRBV19; J gene: TRBJ2-7; clone size: .; D gene: TRBD1; CDR3 protein: CASSIRTGGFYEQYF; CDR3 DNA: TGTGCCAGTAGTATAAGGACAGGTGGTTTCTACGAGCAGTACTTC
V gene: TRBV18; J gene: TRBJ2-5; clone size: .; D gene: TRBD1; CDR3 protein: CASSPTRGGGETQYF; CDR3 DNA: TGTGCCAGCTCACCGACGAGAGGGGGCGGAGAGACCCAGTACTTC
V gene: TRBV19; J gene: TRBJ1-6; clone size: .; D gene: .; CDR3 protein: CASSQEGVRSSSPLHF; CDR3 DNA: TGTGCCAGTAGTCAGGAAGGGGTCAGATCAAGTTCACCCCTCCACTTT
V gene: TRBV3-1/TRBV3-2; J gene: TRBJ2-3; clone size: .; D gene: TRBD2; CDR3 protein: CASSPNRGLAGAGTDTQYF; CDR3 DNA: TGTGCCAGCAGCCCTAACCGGGGACTAGCGGGGGCGGGCACAGATACGCAGTATTTT
V gene: TRBV2; J gene: TRBJ2-1; clone size: .; D gene: TRBD1; CDR3 protein: CASRSGTGEGLYNEQFF; CDR3 DNA: TGTGCCAGCAGATCCGGGACAGGGGAGGGACTATACAATGAGCAGTTCTTC
V gene: TRBV12-3/TRBV12-4; J gene: TRBJ2-2; clone size: .; D gene: .; CDR3 protein: CASSFPRTGELFF; CDR3 DNA: TGTGCCAGCAGTTTCCCGAGGACCGGGGAGCTGTTTTTT
V gene: TRBV20-1; J gene: TRBJ2-1; clone size: few; D gene: TRBD2; CDR3 protein: CSASVSGVALYNEQFF; CDR3 DNA: TGCAGTGCTAGTGTCAGCGGGGTTGCCCTCTACAATGAGCAGTTCTTC
V gene: TRBV10-2; J gene: TRBJ2-5; clone size: .; D gene: TRBD2; CDR3 protein: CASRRGAGGVQETQYF; CDR3 DNA: TGCGCCAGCAGGAGAGGGGCGGGGGGTGTCCAAGAGACCCAGTACTTC
V gene: TRBV18; J gene: TRBJ2-3; clone size: .; D gene: .; CDR3 protein: CASSPYRATDTQYF; CDR3 DNA: TGTGCCAGCTCACCCTACAGGGCCACAGATACGCAGTATTTT
V gene: TRBV7-2; J gene: TRBJ2-4; clone size: .; D gene: .; CDR3 protein: CASSLEQGRGNIQYF; CDR3 DNA: TGTGCCAGCAGCTTAGAACAGGGGCGGGGCAACATTCAGTACTTC
V gene: TRBV15; J gene: TRBJ1-2; clone size: .; D gene: TRBD1; CDR3 protein: CATSRDRVNIYGYTF; CDR3 DNA: TGTGCCACCAGCCGGGACAGGGTTAATATCTATGGCTACACCTTC
V gene: TRBV7-9; J gene: TRBJ2-5; clone size: .; D gene: TRBD2; CDR3 protein: CASSVGTSGKTQYF; CDR3 DNA: TGTGCCAGCAGCGTCGGGACGAGCGGGAAGACCCAGTACTTC
V gene: TRBV7-2; J gene: TRBJ2-7; clone size: .; D gene: .; CDR3 protein: CASSLTSSISYEQYF; CDR3 DNA: TGTGCCAGCAGCTTGACATCCTCGATCTCCTACGAGCAGTACTTC
V gene: TRBV28; J gene: TRBJ1-1; clone size: .; D gene: .; CDR3 protein: CASTPPRGRNTEAFF; CDR3 DNA: TGTGCCAGCACCCCCCCGCGGGGGAGGAATACTGAAGCTTTCTTT